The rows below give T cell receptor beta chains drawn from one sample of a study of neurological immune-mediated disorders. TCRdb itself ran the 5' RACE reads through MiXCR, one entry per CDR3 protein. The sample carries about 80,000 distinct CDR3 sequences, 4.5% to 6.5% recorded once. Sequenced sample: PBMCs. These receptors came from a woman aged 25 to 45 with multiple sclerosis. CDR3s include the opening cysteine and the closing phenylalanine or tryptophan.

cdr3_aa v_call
CASRPSRLAGGYEQYF TRBV28
CASSLGQSGTEAFF TRBV5-1
CASSTRDTLYEQYF TRBV12-3/TRBV12-4
CASSYFRGWNTGELFF TRBV6-5
CAISPGGDPYNEQFF TRBV10-3
CASSHGQGFTEAFF TRBV5-1
CASSLVNSYEQYF TRBV5-1
CASSFGLAGPSTDTQYF TRBV28
CSARDIGGGDNEQFF TRBV20-1
CASSSGMGTDTQYF TRBV7-3
CASSQDPSTGGSEAFF TRBV14
CSARGGFETQYF TRBV20-1
CAIRGDRAGAEAFF TRBV10-3
CSARSDNEQFF TRBV20-1
CASSTLNSPLHF TRBV27
CASSLGGGPNTEAFF TRBV10-1
CASSPGTGGGYGYTF TRBV4-1
CASSWTGIGSDTEAFF TRBV7-9
CASSPRDTPNYGYTF TRBV9
CASSPPAAFMNTGELFF TRBV28
CAISPGEGKRDYGYTF TRBV10-3
CAIGRGFTDTQYF TRBV2
CASSQYGRGQETQYF TRBV3-1
CATQWRGAKNIQYF TRBV15
CASRKTGPGELFF TRBV12-3/TRBV12-4
CASGRGANNEQFF TRBV6-1
CASSLALAGGTNEQFF TRBV5-1
CASRRQGVSEQFF TRBV6-2/TRBV6-3
CSARDLAGDREQYF TRBV20-1
CSLLGENTEAFF TRBV20-1
CSASSRLGQGNNSPLHF TRBV20-1
CSARDTSGSEYEQYF TRBV20-1
CSAASPRQDAGQFF TRBV20-1
CASSSDRGSKDQPQHF TRBV5-6
CASSEFTSYNEQFF TRBV25-1
CASSLFGAKVLTF TRBV27
CASRQVASGANVLTF TRBV6-6
CASSIAHLDSEQFF TRBV19
CASSFGQEYTGELFF TRBV5-1
CASSLRGAGLITEAFF TRBV5-6
CASSFFGRNQETQYF TRBV5-1
CASSSGAGSYNEQFF TRBV5-1
CASRQGQGWEFF TRBV2
CSARVPTTDTQYF TRBV20-1
CASSVGGLRETQYF TRBV5-1
CASKENSQNGELFF TRBV5-1
CASSVGQGRNEQYF TRBV9
CASSQEMTDTQYF TRBV4-2
CASSLIAGGQGNIQYF TRBV5-1
CATGGRSTDTQYF TRBV7-9
CASSRDDNEKLFF TRBV12-3/TRBV12-4
CASTLGDRHGYGYTF TRBV3-1
CASSLGLGTNTGELFF TRBV7-2
CASSPSEVRGNEQFF TRBV11-1
CASSSLRDPRGNEQFF TRBV6-6